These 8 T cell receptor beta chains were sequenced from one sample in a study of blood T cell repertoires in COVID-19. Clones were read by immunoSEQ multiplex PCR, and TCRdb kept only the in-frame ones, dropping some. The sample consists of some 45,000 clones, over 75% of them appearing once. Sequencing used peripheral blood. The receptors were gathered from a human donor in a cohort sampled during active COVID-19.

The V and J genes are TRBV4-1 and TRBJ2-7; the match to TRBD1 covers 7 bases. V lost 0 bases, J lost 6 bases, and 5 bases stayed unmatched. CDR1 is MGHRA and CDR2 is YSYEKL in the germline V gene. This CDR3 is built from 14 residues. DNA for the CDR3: TGCGCCAGCAGCCAAGATACACAGGGGTTCGAGCAGTACTTC. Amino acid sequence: CASSQDTQGFEQYF.

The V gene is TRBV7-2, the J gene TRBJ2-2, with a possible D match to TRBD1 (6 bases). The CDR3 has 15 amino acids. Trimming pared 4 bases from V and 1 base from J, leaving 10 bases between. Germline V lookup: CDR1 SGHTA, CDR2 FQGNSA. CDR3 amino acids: CASSSTGKNTGELFF. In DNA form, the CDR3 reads TGTGCCAGCAGCTCGACAGGAAAGAACACCGGGGAGCTGTTTTTT.

CDR3 loop: CASSVAIGRSGANVLTF. In DNA, the CDR3 is TGTGCCAGCAGCGTAGCGATCGGTCGCTCTGGGGCCAACGTCCTGACTTTC. The chain combines TRBV9 with TRBJ2-6; D unresolved. This CDR3 is 17 amino acids long. CDR1 is SGDLS and CDR2 is YYNGEE in the germline V gene. Trimming shortened V by 0 bases and J by 0 bases, and 10 bases separated the two germline ends.

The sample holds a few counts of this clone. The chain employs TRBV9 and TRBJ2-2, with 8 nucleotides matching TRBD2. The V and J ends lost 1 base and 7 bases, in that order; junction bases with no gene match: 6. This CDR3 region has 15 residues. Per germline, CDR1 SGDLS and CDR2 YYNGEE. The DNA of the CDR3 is TGTGCCAGCAGCGTACAACGGGAGGGTGACGGGGAGCTGTTTTTT. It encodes CASSVQREGDGELFF.

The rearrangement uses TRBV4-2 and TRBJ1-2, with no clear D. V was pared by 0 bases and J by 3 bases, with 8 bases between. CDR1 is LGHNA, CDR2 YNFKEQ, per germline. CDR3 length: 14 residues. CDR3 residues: CASSQDHGYYGYTF. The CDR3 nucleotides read TGTGCCAGCAGCCAAGATCACGGGTACTATGGCTACACCTTC.

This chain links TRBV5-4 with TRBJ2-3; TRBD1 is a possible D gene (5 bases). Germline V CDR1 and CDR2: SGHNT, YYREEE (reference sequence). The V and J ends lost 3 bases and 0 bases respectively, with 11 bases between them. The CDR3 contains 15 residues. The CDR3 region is CASSSTGTSTDTQYF. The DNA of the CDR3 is TGTGCCAGCAGCTCAACAGGCACTAGCACAGATACGCAGTATTTT.

CDR3 nucleotide sequence: TGTGCCAGCAGTTCCGGGACAGGGTTTATCACAGATACGCAGTATTTT. Translation: CASSSGTGFITDTQYF. The chain has TRBV6-2 or TRBV6-3 and TRBJ2-3, with 9 bases fitting TRBD1. Germline V gene data show CDR1 as MNHEY and CDR2 as SVGEGT. V shed 4 bases and J 2 bases; nucleotides not matched to a gene: 7. This CDR3 is built from 16 residues.

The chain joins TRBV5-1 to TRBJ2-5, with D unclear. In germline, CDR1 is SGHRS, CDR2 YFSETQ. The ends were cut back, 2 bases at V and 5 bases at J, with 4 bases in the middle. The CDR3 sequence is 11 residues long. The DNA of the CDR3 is TGCGCCAGCAGCTTACTGGAGACCCAGTACTTC. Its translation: CASSLLETQYF.